A selection of T cell receptor beta chains follows, all from one sample in a study of cytomegalovirus exposure and HLA in healthy donors. Generated by immunoSEQ multiplex PCR, the TCRdb table keeps only in-frame clones and is missing some. The table records 150,000 or so clones, roughly 79% of them present only once. The sample consisted of PBMCs. The receptor source for this set is a man aged 18 to 30 in good health and CMV-seronegative. Both conserved end residues are trimmed from each CDR3.

TRBJ2-7	TRBV4-1	ASSSRAGQNYEQY
TRBJ2-6	TRBV4-2	ASSPFHRGPNSGANVLT
TRBJ2-7	TRBV27	ASSLTGVGYEQY
TRBJ1-4	TRBV21-1	ASSSPGMTNEKLF
TRBJ1-1	TRBV5-6	ASSLQTGMNTEAF
TRBJ1-4	TRBV14	ASSRGIVATNEKLF
TRBJ1-4	TRBV4-2	ASSQATGGLTNEKLF
TRBJ1-6	TRBV7-9	ASSLAGGNSPLH
TRBJ1-5	TRBV5-1	ASSLRGDSNQPQH
TRBJ1-2	TRBV9	ASSVAGPPGDGYT
TRBJ1-5	TRBV27	ASSYNRDQPQH
TRBJ1-1	TRBV10-2	ASSEPGLNTEAF
TRBJ2-3	TRBV5-4	ASSQDPTSGGPSTDTQY
TRBJ2-5	TRBV27	ASSTGTGVYETQY
TRBJ1-5	TRBV6-4	ASSDTQGTPQH
TRBJ2-5	TRBV7-2	ASSPWSSETQY
TRBJ1-1	TRBV5-4	ASSQDQGDGRMTF
TRBJ2-4	TRBV11-2	ASSASWGTGGNIQY
TRBJ2-3	TRBV5-1	ASSFFSDTQY
TRBJ2-1	TRBV5-5	ASSWKLQRGGINEQF
TRBJ2-5	TRBV6-5	ASSYAGQQETQY
TRBJ2-4	TRBV19	ASSTLMGDRVQNIQY
TRBJ1-4	TRBV10-3	AISSGTAGANAKLF
TRBJ1-2	TRBV4-3	ASSQGGLGYGYT
TRBJ2-1	TRBV7-3	ASSYGTSMGEQF
TRBJ1-5	TRBV6-5	ASSYGGNQPQH
TRBJ2-7	TRBV11-2	ASSVQGSDIYEQY
TRBJ1-3	TRBV7-9	ASSHRSQGVGNTIY
TRBJ2-3	TRBV18	ASSSTKGASTDTQY
TRBJ1-1	TRBV7-3	ASSLTEGSGTEAF
TRBJ1-2	TRBV7-9	ASSLERGGYT
TRBJ1-6	TRBV21-1	ASSSGDRGSNSPLH
TRBJ1-3	TRBV2	ASTLGNTIY
TRBJ2-5	TRBV7-2	ASSYIHRGQETQY
TRBJ2-1	TRBV5-1	ASSLQGTSGGADEQF
TRBJ2-7	TRBV6-1	ASSDSGTGVFGQY
TRBJ2-3	TRBV9	ASSVDQGSDTQY
.	TRBV2	ASSEWTGRYEQY
TRBJ1-1	TRBV18	ASSPGLNTEAF
TRBJ1-6	TRBV6-6	ASRGESPLH
TRBJ1-5	TRBV11-2	ASSLERDQPQH
TRBJ2-1	TRBV27	ASSLLGGSDEQF
TRBJ2-6	TRBV28	ASSLPRAGRFSGANVLT
TRBJ1-4	TRBV20-1	SARGGEKLF
TRBJ1-2	TRBV30	AWSQGGGYT
TRBJ1-2	TRBV30	AWSRGGANYGYT
TRBJ1-2	TRBV2	ASSEETGGPANYGYT
TRBJ1-6	TRBV7-9	ASSGLDSPLH
TRBJ2-6	TRBV7-3	ASSNAPGSGANVLT